This T cell receptor (beta chain) came from a study of vaccination and CD4 T cells after COVID-19. The wider study: In the control cultures, a CEFX pool, an HIV-1 Nef pool, or no peptide was supplied.

Treatment indicated: roughly 10-day PBMC culture with coronavirus spike peptide pools or control peptides (ViraFEST assay). As to this clonotype: As yet, its antigen is unknown.

Sequenced with the Oncomine TCR Beta short-read assay was DNA taken from cultured CD4+ T cells. In TCRdb, the PCR reads were re-called with MiXCR into one record per CDR3 protein. The data hold about 20,000 distinct CDR3 sequences, with roughly 40% observed a single time. The V gene lost 5 bases and the J gene lost 2 bases, with 12 bases spanning the gap. Germline lookup yields CDR1 SGHDN and CDR2 FVKESK. CDR3 length: 14 amino acids. This clonotype originated in a human donor who had recovered from COVID-19. The gene calls are TRBV14 and TRBJ1-2; the D gene is possibly TRBD1 (5 bases). The sample was CD4+ T cells from blood, cultured in vitro, taken before SARS-CoV-2 vaccination. The CDR3 region is CASSDRDGNYGYTF. The CDR3 nucleotides are TGTGCCAGCAGCGACCGGGACGGAAACTATGGCTACACCTTC.